The 12 T cell receptor beta chains given below trace back to one sample, sequenced in a study of T cells after yellow fever vaccination (dated by TCRdb to between 2018 and 2021). Libraries were made using 5' RACE. Sequenced on an Illumina HiSeq 2500. In TCRdb, the public reads were trimmed at Q25 with fastp and aligned with MiXCR, with productive beta chains retained. Rows with one shared CDR3 protein collapse into an entry with the most common genes and DNA. In this sample the table shows 500,000 to 550,000 distinct CDR3 sequences, just over 20% of which occur a single time. The top ten hold about 16% of the sample. The sample's treatment or condition label, decoded: live attenuated yellow fever vaccine strain. The sample was PBMCs, taken 21 days after the first yellow fever vaccination. The receptors were gathered from a man between 18 and 35 years old who received the YFV17D yellow fever vaccine.

This rearrangement joins TRBV7-6 to TRBJ2-1, with D unclear. The V gene lost 1 base and the J gene lost 4 bases, with 8 bases spanning the gap. The germline gives CDR1 SGHVS, CDR2 FNYEAQ. This CDR3 is 14 amino acids long. CDR3 protein: CASSLDYPYNEQFF. The CDR3 bases are TGTGCCAGCAGCTTAGACTACCCATACAATGAGCAGTTCTTC.

Concerning this clonotype itself: Its ends do not fully match the called genes, so a read error is possible. V gene TRBV4-2 combines with J gene TRBJ2-6; 9 positions match TRBD1. There are 19 residues in the CDR3. Germline V gives CDR1 LGHNA, CDR2 YNFKEQ. The CDR3 DNA reads TGTGCCATCAGCCAAGTCGCCGGGACAGGGCACTCTGGGGCCAACGTCCTGACTTTC. It translates to CAISQVAGTGHSGANVLTF.

Only a few counts were recorded for this clonotype. V is TRBV20-1 and J is TRBJ1-5; D perhaps matches TRBD1 (5 bases). CDR1 DFQATT and CDR2 SNEGSKA come from the germline V gene (reference sequence). Trimming left V 0 bases short and J 9 bases short, with 15 bases between. The CDR3 is 14 amino acids. DNA of the CDR3: TGCAGTGCTAGAGATTTCAGGGACTCAGGGCCCCAGCATTTT. Translation gives CSARDFRDSGPQHF.

The genes are TRBV7-2 and TRBJ2-2; D is ambiguous. CDR1 and CDR2 (germline): SGHTA, FQGNSA. The CDR3 is 14 residues long. V dropped 4 bases and J dropped 6 bases, with 12 bases sitting between them. CDR3 nucleotide sequence: TGTGCCAGCAGCTACCAGGTGACGGCCGGGGAGCTGTTTTTT. Residues: CASSYQVTAGELFF.

Only a few counts were recorded for this clonotype. This sequence joins TRBV12-3 or TRBV12-4 and TRBJ1-2, with unresolved D. With 4 bases removed from V and 0 bases from J, the gap between germline ends came to 9 bases. The CDR3 totals 14 residues. Here the CDR3 reads CASSSDGANYGYTF. The CDR3 region has the DNA TGTGCCAGCAGTTCAGACGGAGCTAACTATGGCTACACCTTC.

This rearrangement joins TRBV28 to TRBJ1-5; a possible D gene is TRBD1 (6 bases). This CDR3 region has 15 residues. From germline, CDR1 is MDHEN and CDR2 SYDVKM. Trimming pared 3 bases from V and 3 bases from J, leaving 12 bases between. Here the CDR3 DNA reads TGTGCCAGCAGTTTTCTGGACAGCGTCAATCAGCCCCAGCATTTT. Translated: CASSFLDSVNQPQHF.

This clonotype was counted a few times. This sequence joins TRBV29-1 and TRBJ2-3, with unresolved D. Germline values: CDR1 SQVTM, CDR2 ANQGSEA. CDR3 length: 13 amino acids. Trimming removed 1 base from V and 2 bases from J, with 7 bases in between. The CDR3 loop reads CSVEGGNTDTQYF. DNA for the CDR3: TGCAGCGTTGAAGGGGGAAACACAGATACGCAGTATTTT.

This clonotype was found a few times. This chain connects TRBV5-1 to TRBJ1-2; D might be TRBD1 (6 bases). The CDR3 loop spans 13 amino acids. The germline V gene encodes CDR1 SGHRS and CDR2 YFSETQ. Trimming pared 2 bases from V and 6 bases from J, leaving 11 bases between. The CDR3 loop is CASSFPGADGYTF. The DNA of the CDR3 is TGCGCCAGCAGCTTTCCGGGGGCGGATGGCTACACCTTC.

The chain couples TRBV12-3 or TRBV12-4 to TRBJ2-2; 11 bases fit TRBD1. After removal of 5 bases from V and 7 bases from J, the junction contained 6 bases not matched to a gene. The CDR3 totals 15 residues. CDR3 in amino acids: CASSPGQGDDGELFF. Written as DNA, the CDR3 is TGTGCCAGCAGTCCGGGACAGGGGGATGACGGGGAGCTGTTTTTT.

This clonotype came up a few times. V gene TRBV4-2 combines with J gene TRBJ1-2; D unclear. V was clipped by 1 base and J by 4 bases, with 10 bases between them. The length of the CDR3 is 14 residues. Germline values: CDR1 LGHNA, CDR2 YNFKEQ. This chain's CDR3 is CASSQAKVFYGYTF. The CDR3 nucleotides read TGTGCCAGCAGCCAAGCGAAGGTTTTCTATGGCTACACCTTC.

The sample holds a few counts of this clonotype. This chain joins TRBV7-2 and TRBJ2-5; D gene uncertain. CDR1 and CDR2 (germline): SGHTA, FQGNSA. CDR3 length: 13 residues. The V gene lost 2 bases and the J gene lost 5 bases, with 9 bases spanning the gap. DNA of the CDR3: TGTGCCAGCAGCTTACAAGAAGGGGAGACCCAGTACTTC. This encodes CASSLQEGETQYF.

The chain links TRBV28 to TRBJ2-3; no reliable D call. Between the trimmed V and J ends, which lost 3 bases and 0 bases, there was a span of 10 bases. Germline V CDR1 and CDR2: MDHEN, SYDVKM. This CDR3 comprises 15 residues. The CDR3, as DNA: TGTGCCAGCAGTTTCTCGGTCACTAGCACAGATACGCAGTATTTT. It encodes CASSFSVTSTDTQYF. Looking up the rest from reference TRBV28 and TRBJ2-3 gives the full variable domain: DVKVTQSSRYLVKRTGEKVFLECVQDMDHENMFWYRQDPGLGLRLIYFSYDVKMKEKGDIPEGYSVSREKKERFSLILESASTNQTSMYLCASSFSVTSTDTQYFGPGTRLTVL.